This T cell receptor (beta chain) was sequenced in a study of blood T cells in healthy people across ages. Study-level points and caveats: Whereas aged donors had fewer naive CD4+ cells, long-lived donors had more of them and higher diversity.

The CDR3 runs 21 residues. V was pared by 4 bases and J by 0 bases, with 29 bases between. Per germline, CDR1 SGHVS and CDR2 FQNEAQ. It was with a sample-barcoded 5' primer and a J-beta primer mix that a second PCR of roughly 6 to 12 cycles was run. Each TCR beta cDNA got a 12-nucleotide random molecular identifier. TCRdb ran MiXCR on the 5' RACE reads and lists one entry per CDR3 protein. The sample gives more than 900,000 distinct CDR3 sequences, 25% to 35% of which show up once; about a tenth is in the top ten. This clonotype was recorded a few times. Its antigen remains unidentified. Another study also made use of these data, one on T cells of mothers and their children. That work states: Nobody spotted any persistent microchimeric T cell clones.

The chain recombines TRBV7-8 with TRBJ2-3; D could derive from TRBD1 or TRBD2 (5 bases each). The sample was blood. The sequence was collected from a woman aged 40-49 years in good health. The CDR3 is CASSSKKHSRGEKSSTDTQYF. CDR3 coding DNA: TGTGCCAGCAGCTCAAAAAAACACTCTCGAGGGGAGAAGTCTAGCACAGATACGCAGTATTTT.